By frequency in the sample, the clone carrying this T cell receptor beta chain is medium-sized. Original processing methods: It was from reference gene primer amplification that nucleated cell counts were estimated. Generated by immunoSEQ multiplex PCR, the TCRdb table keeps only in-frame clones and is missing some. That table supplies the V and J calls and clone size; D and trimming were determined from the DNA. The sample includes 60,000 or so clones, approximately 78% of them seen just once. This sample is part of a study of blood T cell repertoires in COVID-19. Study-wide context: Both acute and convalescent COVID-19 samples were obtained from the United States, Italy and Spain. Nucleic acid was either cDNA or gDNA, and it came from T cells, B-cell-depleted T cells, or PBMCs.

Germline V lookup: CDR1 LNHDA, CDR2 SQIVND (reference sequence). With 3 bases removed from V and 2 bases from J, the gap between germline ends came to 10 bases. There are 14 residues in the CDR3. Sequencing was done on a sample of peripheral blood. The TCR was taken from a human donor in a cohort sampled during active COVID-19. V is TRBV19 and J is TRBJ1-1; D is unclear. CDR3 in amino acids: CASSIYDFNTEAFF. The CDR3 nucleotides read TGTGCCAGTAGTATTTACGACTTTAACACTGAAGCTTTCTTT.